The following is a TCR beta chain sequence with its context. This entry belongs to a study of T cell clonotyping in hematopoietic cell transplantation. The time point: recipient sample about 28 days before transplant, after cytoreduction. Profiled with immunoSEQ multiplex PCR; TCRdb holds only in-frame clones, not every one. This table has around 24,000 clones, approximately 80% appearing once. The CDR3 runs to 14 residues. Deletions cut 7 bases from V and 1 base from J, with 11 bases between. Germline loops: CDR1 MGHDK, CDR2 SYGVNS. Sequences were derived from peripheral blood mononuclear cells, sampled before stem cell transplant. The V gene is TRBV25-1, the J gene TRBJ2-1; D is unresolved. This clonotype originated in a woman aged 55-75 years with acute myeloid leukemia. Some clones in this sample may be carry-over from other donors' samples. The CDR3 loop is CASTFGPSYNEQFF. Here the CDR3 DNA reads TGTGCCAGCACCTTCGGCCCGTCCTACAATGAGCAGTTCTTC.